These 30 T cell receptor beta chains were sequenced from one sample in a study of T cell repertoires in cytomegalovirus infection. No antigens are known for them. TCRdb fed the reads into MiXCR, producing one record per CDR3 protein. The repertoire holds 700,000 to 850,000 distinct CDR3 sequences, less than 35% seen once, with roughly an eighth in the top ten. The material sequenced was cultured CD8+ T cells from PBMCs, taken from culture after CMV antigen stimulation. These receptors came from a human donor in good health (CMV status not recorded). Some clones in this sample may be carry-over from other donors' samples.

The chain recombines TRBV12-3 or TRBV12-4 with TRBJ2-1, with D tentatively TRBD1 (5 bases). CDR3 length equals 13 residues. Trimming pared 6 bases from V and 4 bases from J, leaving 10 bases between. The CDR3 DNA is TGTGCCAGCAGGGCGACAGAATACAATGAGCAGTTCTTC. Protein sequence: CASRATEYNEQFF.

This clonotype was seen more than once but under ten times. This sequence joins TRBV12-3 or TRBV12-4 and TRBJ2-2; 9 bases line up with TRBD1. V gave up 8 bases and J gave up 4 bases; unmatched junction bases: 8. CDR3 size: 15 residues. This CDR3 is CASHGDRDGTGELFF. Here the CDR3 DNA reads TGTGCCAGCCACGGGGACAGGGACGGCACCGGGGAGCTGTTTTTT.

The genes are TRBV7-8 and TRBJ2-1, with TRBD2 as a possible D gene (7 bases). Germline CDR1 reads SGHVS; CDR2 reads FQNEAQ. V was clipped by 2 bases and J by 7 bases, with 15 bases between them. The CDR3 covers 15 residues. CDR3 nucleotides: TGTGCCAGCAGCTTAAGGGGGGGGGGCTTAAATGAGCAGTTCTTC. Protein product: CASSLRGGGLNEQFF.

The J gene is TRBJ2-3, the V gene TRBV6-6; a possible D gene is TRBD2 (6 bases). Deletions cut 6 bases from V and 6 bases from J, with 22 bases between. The CDR3 has 16 amino acids. The germline V gene has CDR1 MNHNY and CDR2 SVGAGI (reference sequence). The chain's CDR3 is CASSPEGSGRGDTQYF. The CDR3 DNA is TGTGCCAGCAGCCCCGAGGGTTCAGGGCGGGGCGATACGCAGTATTTT.

The V and J genes are TRBV7-3 and TRBJ2-2; D not resolved. The CDR3 length is 14 residues. The germline gives CDR1 SGHTA, CDR2 FQGTGA. Trimming took off 5 bases at V and 3 bases at J, with 10 bases between the two ends. CDR3 bases: TGTGCCAGCAGCCACACATGGTACACCGGGGAGCTGTTTTTT. This codes for CASSHTWYTGELFF.

The J gene is TRBJ2-1, the V gene TRBV27; 11 bases match TRBD1. With 6 bases clipped from V and 8 bases from J, the junction kept 15 bases outside the gene matches. The germline CDR1 and CDR2 sequences are MNHEY and SMNVEV (reference sequence). CDR3 size: 17 residues. CDR3 sequence reads: CASRPGQGAPSLDEQFF. The CDR3 coding sequence is TGTGCCAGCAGGCCCGGACAGGGGGCGCCAAGTTTGGATGAGCAGTTCTTC.

In its sample, this clonotype was seen many times. J is TRBJ2-1 and V is TRBV7-6; possible D gene TRBD2, 6 bases. CDR3 length: 19 amino acids. V was shortened by 5 bases and J by 4 bases, with 27 bases between the two germline ends. Germline CDR1 reads SGHVS; CDR2 reads FNYEAQ. CDR3 DNA sequence: TGTGCCAGCAGCCCCGAATTAAGCCGCTCGGGAGTTGCGTACAATGAGCAGTTCTTC. Protein: CASSPELSRSGVAYNEQFF.

This clonotype appeared a few times. The chain uses TRBV7-9 and TRBJ1-6; 11 nucleotides agree with TRBD1. V gave up 5 bases and J gave up 10 bases; unmatched junction bases: 7. CDR1 and CDR2 (germline): SEHNR, FQNEAQ (reference sequence). The CDR3 has 15 residues. The chain's CDR3 is CASSGGQGAKSPLHF. DNA for the CDR3: TGTGCCAGCAGCGGAGGACAGGGGGCGAAATCACCCCTCCACTTT.

This clonotype was recorded a few times. The genes are TRBV5-5 and TRBJ1-5, with D possibly matching TRBD1 (6 bases). Germline lookup yields CDR1 SGHKS and CDR2 YYEKEE (reference sequence). The V end was cut by 0 bases, the J end by 15 bases, with 16 bases between. The CDR3 has 13 residues. In nucleotides, the CDR3 is TGTGCCAGCAGCTTGGCCGGATCAGGGGAAAGGCATTTT. Its protein is CASSLAGSGERHF.

The rearrangement links TRBV12-3 or TRBV12-4 to TRBJ2-7, with 11 bases aligning to TRBD2. The CDR3 has 18 residues. V lost 3 bases, J lost 0 bases, and 10 bases stayed unmatched. The CDR3 here is CASSFGLAGGSYSYEQYF. The CDR3 nucleotides are TGTGCCAGCAGTTTTGGGCTAGCGGGGGGTTCCTACTCCTACGAGCAGTACTTC.

This clonotype was recorded once. The V call is TRBV15, the J call TRBJ1-5; no firm D call. The germline V gene has CDR1 LNHNV and CDR2 YYDKDF (reference sequence). This CDR3 spans 15 amino acids. Trimming pared 1 base from V and 2 bases from J, leaving 9 bases between. The chain's CDR3 is CATSRVGLGNQPQHF. In DNA, the CDR3 is TGTGCCACCAGCAGAGTAGGATTGGGCAATCAGCCCCAGCATTTT.

The chain recombines TRBV24-1 with TRBJ2-1, with D possibly TRBD1 on 7 matching bases. V gave up 5 bases and J gave up 9 bases, with 13 bases separating them. Germline V gene sequence: CDR1 KGHDR, CDR2 SFDVKD. CDR3 size: 13 residues. The DNA of the CDR3 is TGTGCCACCAGTGGTTCAGGGGGGATTGAGCAGTTCTTC. Encoded protein: CATSGSGGIEQFF.

The chain links TRBV7-9 to TRBJ2-5; 12 bases fit TRBD2. The CDR3 runs to 17 residues. CDR1 SEHNR and CDR2 FQNEAQ come from the germline V gene (reference sequence). V trimming: 3 bases; J trimming: 0 bases; junction bases outside the gene matches: 5. The CDR3 DNA follows: TGTGCCAGCAGCTTCCTAGCGGGGGGGATATACCAAGAGACCCAGTACTTC. Translating gives CASSFLAGGIYQETQYF.

This clonotype has just a few counts. The chain carries TRBV12-3 or TRBV12-4 and TRBJ2-1, with D unclear. This CDR3 contains 15 residues. The V gene lost 9 bases and the J gene lost 1 base, with 16 bases spanning the gap. The CDR3 here is CASPPQSPSYNEQFF. CDR3 coding DNA: TGTGCCAGTCCCCCCCAGTCCCCTTCCTACAATGAGCAGTTCTTC.

This chain joins TRBV12-3 or TRBV12-4 and TRBJ2-5; TRBD1 agrees at 8 bases. Losses at the gene ends were 6 bases for V and 1 base for J; bases not matched to a gene: 4. The CDR3 has 14 residues. The CDR3 spells CASRLGQAQETQYF. CDR3 sequence (DNA): TGTGCCAGCAGACTGGGACAGGCCCAAGAGACCCAGTACTTC.

About this clonotype: A read error is possible here, since a much larger clone lies one base away. The chain links TRBV7-6 to TRBJ2-5; D not certain. V was clipped by 2 bases and J by 1 base, with 11 bases between them. The CDR3 extends over 15 amino acids. Germline V gene data show CDR1 as SGHVS and CDR2 as FNYEAQ. The CDR3 region has the DNA TGTGCCAGCAGCTTATTCGAAGGCGGCCAAGAGACCCAGTACTTC. This encodes CASSLFEGGQETQYF.

This clonotype was seen only once. The rearrangement joins TRBV6-1 to TRBJ2-6; D remains unclear. Per the germline V gene, CDR1 is MNHNS and CDR2 is SASEGT. CDR3 length: 14 amino acids. V lost 5 bases and J lost 4, with 9 bases in between. The CDR3 reads CASSYQEGANVLTF. The CDR3 DNA follows: TGTGCCAGCAGTTATCAGGAGGGGGCCAACGTCCTGACTTTC.

The table lists this clonotype with a few counts. The chain combines TRBV6-5 with TRBJ1-1, with D maybe TRBD1 (5 bases). Germline lookup yields CDR1 MNHEY and CDR2 SVGAGI. This CDR3 spans 17 amino acids. Between the trimmed V and J ends, which lost 4 bases and 4 bases, there was a span of 22 bases. CDR3 coding DNA: TGTGCCAGCAGTTCCGACCCCGTTCTACCGGGGCGCACTGAAGCTTTCTTT. Translated, it gives CASSSDPVLPGRTEAFF.

This clonotype was picked up a small number of times. The rearrangement joins TRBV25-1 to TRBJ2-5; 11 nucleotides align to TRBD2. This CDR3 comprises 14 residues. J gave up 4 bases and V 5 bases, and 3 bases lay outside the gene matches. In germline, CDR1 is MGHDK, CDR2 SYGVNS. The CDR3, as DNA: TGTGCCAGCAGTTGGCTAGCGGGAGGAGAGACCCAGTACTTC. Translating it yields CASSWLAGGETQYF.

This clonotype has a count of ten or more. This rearrangement joins TRBV7-2 to TRBJ2-4, with D uncertain. There are 14 residues in the CDR3. The V gene lost 4 bases and the J gene lost 1 base, with 8 bases spanning the gap. Germline assignment: CDR1 SGHTA and CDR2 FQGNSA. CDR3 sequence: CASSSRVAKNIQYF. CDR3 DNA sequence: TGTGCCAGCAGCTCCCGGGTGGCCAAAAACATTCAGTACTTC.

The J gene is TRBJ1-5, the V gene TRBV28; no definite D call. V lost 6 bases to trimming and J lost 1 base, with 16 bases between them. Per germline, CDR1 MDHEN and CDR2 SYDVKM. The CDR3 loop spans 16 amino acids. CDR3 protein: CASRGPPGGSNQPQHF. CDR3 in DNA: TGTGCCAGCAGAGGACCCCCGGGAGGGAGCAATCAGCCCCAGCATTTT.

The chain recombines TRBV5-3 with TRBJ2-3, with D tentatively TRBD1 or TRBD2 (6 bases each). TRBV5-3 is classed as an ORF, of uncertain function. CDR3 length: 14 amino acids. DNA for the CDR3: TGTGTCGGCAGCTCCAAGGGGGGCCCAGATACGCAGTATTTT. It yields the protein CVGSSKGGPDTQYF.

This clonotype was seen more than once but under ten times. The genes are TRBV6-1 and TRBJ1-2, with a possible D match to TRBD1 (5 bases). Trimming stripped 4 bases from V and 5 bases from J, with 14 bases between. The CDR3 is 14 residues long. Germline V gene sequence: CDR1 MNHNS, CDR2 SASEGT. CDR3 bases: TGTGCCAGCAGTGCGACAGCGACCCTTTATGGCTACACCTTC. Translation gives CASSATATLYGYTF.

This chain joins TRBV2 and TRBJ2-7; possible D gene TRBD1, 5 bases. The CDR3 covers 14 residues. Trimming pared 1 base from V and 5 bases from J, leaving 12 bases between. Germline V gives CDR1 SNHLY, CDR2 FYNNEI. The DNA for the CDR3 is TGTGCCAGCAGTGAAGGGCAGGGATACGACGAGCAGTACGTC. Protein product: CASSEGQGYDEQYV.

The chain employs TRBV6-2 or TRBV6-3 and TRBJ1-1, with 9 bases that match TRBD1. V trimming: 6 bases; J trimming: 2 bases; junction bases outside the gene matches: 10. CDR1 is MNHEY and CDR2 is SVGEGT in the germline V gene. This CDR3 has 16 residues. CDR3 in amino acids: CASSPYRGRVNTEAFF. CDR3 DNA sequence: TGTGCCAGCAGCCCCTACAGGGGGCGGGTCAACACTGAAGCTTTCTTT.

CDR3 sequence: CASSLEAGATFYNEQFF. CDR3 coding DNA: TGTGCCAGCAGCTTGGAAGCGGGGGCGACTTTCTACAATGAGCAGTTCTTC. V is TRBV5-4 and J is TRBJ2-1, with 8 bases identical to TRBD2. Germline V lookup: CDR1 SGHNT, CDR2 YYREEE (reference sequence). The CDR3 runs to 17 residues. V gave up 0 bases and J gave up 3 bases; unmatched junction bases: 8.

The sample holds a few counts of this clonotype. This chain uses TRBV24-1 with TRBJ1-1; D may be TRBD1 (5 bases). V dropped 4 bases and J dropped 5 bases, with 13 bases sitting between them. The CDR3 loop spans 14 amino acids. CDR1 is KGHDR and CDR2 is SFDVKD in the germline V gene. The CDR3, as DNA: TGTGCCACCAGTGAAGTCAGGGAGGAAACTGAAGCTTTCTTT. Residues: CATSEVREETEAFF.

The chain uses TRBV20-1 and TRBJ2-3; maybe TRBD2 (6 bases). Trimming pared 1 base from V and 2 bases from J, leaving 19 bases between. CDR3 length equals 17 residues. Germline-derived CDR1 and CDR2 are DFQATT and SNEGSKA (reference sequence). CDR3 coding DNA: TGCAGTGCTAGAGGACCCTTGACTAGTCCAGTCACAGATACGCAGTATTTT. Translated: CSARGPLTSPVTDTQYF.

The gene calls are TRBV7-2 and TRBJ2-7, with 8 nucleotides matching TRBD2. The CDR3 consists of 16 residues. V dropped 5 bases and J dropped 5; count of bases not matched to a gene: 14. Germline V gene lookup returns CDR1 SGHTA and CDR2 FQGNSA. The CDR3 region has the DNA TGTGCCAGCAGCAGGGGGACTAGTAGTGGGAGGGACGAGCAGTACTTC. Its translation is CASSRGTSSGRDEQYF.

This clonotype was found many times. The rearrangement links TRBV7-6 to TRBJ2-3; possibly TRBD1 or TRBD2 for D (5 bases each). Germline CDR1 SGHVS, CDR2 FNYEAQ. The V gene lost 5 bases and the J gene lost 2 bases, with 11 bases spanning the gap. This CDR3 contains 14 residues. This CDR3 is CASSGTGSTDTQYF. CDR3 DNA sequence: TGTGCCAGCAGCGGGACGGGGTCCACAGATACGCAGTATTTT.